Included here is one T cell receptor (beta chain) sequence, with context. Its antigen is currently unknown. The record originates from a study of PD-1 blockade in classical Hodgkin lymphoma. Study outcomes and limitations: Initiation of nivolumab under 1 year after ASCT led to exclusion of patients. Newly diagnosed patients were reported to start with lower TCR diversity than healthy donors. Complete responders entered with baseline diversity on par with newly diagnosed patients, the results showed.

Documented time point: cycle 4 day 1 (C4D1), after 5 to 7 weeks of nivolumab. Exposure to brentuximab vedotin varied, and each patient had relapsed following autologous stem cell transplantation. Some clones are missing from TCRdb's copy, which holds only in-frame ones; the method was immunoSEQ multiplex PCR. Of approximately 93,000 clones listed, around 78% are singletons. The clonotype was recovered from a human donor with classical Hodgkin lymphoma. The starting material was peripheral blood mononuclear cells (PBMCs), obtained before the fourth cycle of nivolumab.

The CDR3 region has the DNA TGTGCCAGCAGTGCTGACAGGGGGTCCTACAATGAGCAGTTCTTC. Translating it yields CASSADRGSYNEQFF. The chain links TRBV2 to TRBJ2-1, with 9 bases fitting TRBD1. Trimming at V came to 4 bases and at J to 1 base, leaving 2 bases not matched to a gene. In germline, CDR1 is SNHLY, CDR2 FYNNEI. The CDR3 has 15 amino acids.